This T cell receptor (beta chain) emerged from a study of T-cell reconstitution after alpha-beta-depleted transplantation in children. Study-level points and caveats: Expanded clones from the graft, numbering several hundred, reportedly supplied alpha-beta T cells about two months after transplant. Some patients' high day-60 TCRbeta diversity was attributed to recipient cells surviving conditioning. From newly produced T cells came most of the T-cell counts and diversity one year after transplant.

This clonotype was found a few times. Its cognate antigen is unknown. Germline values: CDR1 LGHNA, CDR2 YNFKEQ. The CDR3 totals 19 residues. Between the trimmed V and J ends, which lost 4 bases and 1 base, there was a span of 25 bases. As it was prepared, the TCRbeta library received unique molecular identifiers. TCRdb re-called the PCR reads with MiXCR, one entry per CDR3 protein. This sample yields hundreds of thousands of distinct CDR3 sequences, of which approximately 7.3% are seen a single time; approximately 9% belongs to the top ten. Sample: peripheral blood, taken 360 days after TCRalphabeta/CD19-depleted stem cell transplant. V and J are TRBV4-2 and TRBJ1-1; a possible D gene is TRBD1 (6 bases). This receptor was obtained from a female patient younger than 10 who had a stem cell transplant for Fanconi anemia, so the T cells may come from the graft donor. CDR3 DNA sequence: TGTGCCAGCAGCCGGACTATGGGGGGCCTAGGACGGGCGAACACTGAAGCTTTCTTT. Translation: CASSRTMGGLGRANTEAFF.